This TCR beta chain was observed in a study of T-cell reconstitution after alpha-beta-depleted transplantation in children listed by TCRdb under 2016. Some background on the complete study: Using TCR repertoire profiling, the study followed T-cell immune reconstitution in a quantitative way in children after TCRalphabeta/CD19-depleted allogeneic hematopoietic cell transplantation. On the study overall, not on this receptor specifically: Apparently early alphabetaT-cell count recovery about two months after transplant reportedly relied on only several hundred rapidly expanded clones derived from non-depleted graft cells. In some patients, high TCRbeta diversity at day 60 was attributed to recipient T cells and intrathymic progenitors that had survived conditioning. Over the following months the frequencies of hyperexpanded clones went down, and after one year T-cell counts and TCRbeta diversity were mostly credited to newly produced T cells.

Of note for this clonotype: No cognate antigen has been identified for it. Per-base qualities were not stored, and no clone one base away is much larger.

V loses 2 bases of germline sequence and J loses 2 bases, and the interval between the two ends is 14 bases. CDR1 and CDR2 are read off the germline V gene as SGHDT and YYEEEE. Measured from the cysteine to the phenylalanine, the CDR3 is 15 residues long. The CDR3 DNA has 45 bases and is translated from base 1. The intended sense of this specimen's treatment or condition label: allogeneic hematopoietic cell transplantation with graft depleted of TCRalphabeta T cells and CD19 B cells. The transplant recipients were children given TCRalphabeta/CD19-depleted allogeneic hematopoietic cell grafts. The library came from PCR. TCRdb names Illumina HiSeq 2500 as the instrument used. Molecular barcoding was employed in the preparation of TCR libraries, with unique molecular identifiers being used to normalize TCRbeta repertoire quantification. The public reads were reanalyzed by TCRdb: fastp trimming at Q25, MiXCR alignment, in-frame beta chains only. Every distinct CDR3 protein forms one entry, paired with its most common genes and DNA. In all, the sample holds approximately 82,000 distinct CDR3 sequences, and around 18% of those were seen once. Jointly, the top ten make up 40% to 65% of the sample.

The sequence derives from a male patient under 10 years old who had a stem cell transplant for acute lymphoblastic leukemia, so the T cells may come from the graft donor. The rearranged chain carries TRBV5-6 and TRBJ2-7, with a tentative D gene TRBD2 over 5 matching bases. Sequenced here: PBMCs, mostly from graft donor cells, sampled 360 days after TCRalphabeta/CD19-depleted stem cell transplant. In nucleotide form, the sequence is TGTGCCAGCAGCTTTGGGCCCCTAGCTACCTACGAGCAGTACTTC. It translates as CASSFGPLATYEQYF.